The 27 T cell receptor beta chains reported below all come from one sample, sequenced in a study of blood T cell repertoires in COVID-19. Assay: immunoSEQ multiplex PCR; the TCRdb copy retains only in-frame clones and omits some. The table lists 240,000 or so clones, 70% to 90% of them singletons. Sequences were obtained from peripheral blood. The origin of the receptors is a woman in her seventies with active or convalescent COVID-19.

The J gene is TRBJ1-1, the V gene TRBV3-1 (or the pseudogene TRBV3-2); D uncertain. Per the germline V gene, CDR1 is LGHDT and CDR2 is YNNKEL (reference sequence). Between the trimmed V and J ends, which lost 3 bases and 4 bases, there was a span of 9 bases. This CDR3 comprises 13 residues. The chain's CDR3 is CASSQLAGTEAFF. CDR3 in DNA: TGTGCCAGCAGCCAGTTGGCTGGCACTGAAGCTTTCTTT.

The rearrangement joins TRBV27 to TRBJ2-1, with a tentative D call TRBD2 (6 bases). The CDR3 runs to 14 residues. Germline V lookup: CDR1 MNHEY, CDR2 SMNVEV (reference sequence). The V gene lost 7 bases and the J gene lost 9 bases, with 19 bases spanning the gap. In nucleotides, the CDR3 is TGTGCCAGCACTTTGGGATCCTGGGGAGGTGAGCAGTTCTTC. Translated: CASTLGSWGGEQFF.

V gene TRBV6-5 combines with J gene TRBJ2-1, with D unclear. There are 12 residues in the CDR3. Per the germline V gene, CDR1 is MNHEY and CDR2 is SVGAGI. Trimming stripped 8 bases from V and 6 bases from J, with 11 bases between. This CDR3 is CASGTTPNEQFF. CDR3 DNA: TGTGCCAGCGGAACTACGCCCAATGAGCAGTTCTTC.

A remark on this clone: Other nucleotide sequences in the sample specify the same CDR3. The V and J genes are TRBV4-3 and TRBJ1-1; D remains unclear. Trimming shortened V by 1 base and J by 1 base, and 7 bases separated the two germline ends. The CDR3 contains 14 residues. Germline lookup yields CDR1 LGHNA and CDR2 YSLEER. The CDR3 DNA follows: TGCGCCAGCAGCCAAGTTCCGGGGAACACTGAAGCTTTCTTT. Its translation: CASSQVPGNTEAFF.

The chain employs TRBV24-1 and TRBJ2-7; D is possibly TRBD2 (5 bases). The germline V and J ends were trimmed by 9 bases and 3 bases, with 20 bases remaining between them. CDR1 and CDR2 from the germline V gene are KGHDR and SFDVKD. The CDR3 covers 15 residues. The CDR3 sequence is CATSGVGLVVYEQYF. For the CDR3, the DNA is TGTGCCACCTCCGGGGTTGGGCTAGTTGTCTACGAGCAGTACTTC.

V and J are TRBV25-1 and TRBJ2-5; D possibly corresponds to TRBD2 (7 bases). The CDR3 spans 14 residues. The germline gives CDR1 MGHDK, CDR2 SYGVNS. Trimming took off 8 bases at V and 5 bases at J, with 18 bases between the two ends. For the CDR3, the DNA is TGTGCCAGCCGGGGGGCCAGGCGCAGGGAGACCCAGTACTTC. Its translation: CASRGARRRETQYF.

The table lists this clone with a few counts. The V gene is TRBV18, the J gene TRBJ2-7; no definite D call. V shed 3 bases and J shed 2 bases, with 11 bases lying between them. CDR3 length: 14 amino acids. Per germline, CDR1 KGHSH and CDR2 LQKENI. CDR3 in DNA: TGTGCCAGCTCACCGGTCCTCAGGCCCTACGAGCAGTACTTC. Translation gives CASSPVLRPYEQYF.

The chain carries TRBV12-3 or TRBV12-4 and TRBJ1-5; the D gene is possibly TRBD1 (5 bases). The CDR3 contains 13 residues. Between the trimmed V and J ends, which lost 0 bases and 6 bases, there was a span of 6 bases. The CDR3 loop reads CASSLAQGQPQHF. CDR3 nucleotides: TGTGCCAGCAGTTTAGCCCAGGGTCAGCCCCAGCATTTT.

The V call is TRBV9, the J call TRBJ2-5; D gene uncertain. This CDR3 is 16 amino acids long. The germline V and J ends were trimmed by 4 bases and 1 base, with 17 bases remaining between them. The germline V gene has CDR1 SGDLS and CDR2 YYNGEE. The CDR3 bases are TGTGCCAGCAGCCCCACCCCGCATTGGGCCCAAGAGACCCAGTACTTC. Amino acids: CASSPTPHWAQETQYF.

The J gene is TRBJ2-3, the V gene TRBV6-1; D gene unclear. In germline, CDR1 is MNHNS, CDR2 SASEGT. Trimming removed 3 bases at V and 1 base at J, with 11 bases between. The CDR3 loop spans 15 amino acids. CDR3 DNA sequence: TGTGCCAGCAGTGATCCGAAGACTCGCACAGATACGCAGTATTTT. Amino acid sequence: CASSDPKTRTDTQYF.

This clone came up a few times. The chain has TRBV7-2 and TRBJ1-4; TRBD1 is a possible D gene (5 bases). Germline lookup yields CDR1 SGHTA and CDR2 FQGNSA. With 1 base removed from V and 8 bases from J, the gap between germline ends came to 14 bases. The CDR3 totals 15 residues. The CDR3 reads CASSLEGQGKEKLFF. The CDR3 bases are TGTGCCAGCAGCTTAGAGGGGCAGGGCAAAGAAAAACTGTTTTTT.

The chain recombines TRBV6-6 with TRBJ1-5; D is undetermined. Trimming removed 0 bases at V and 9 bases at J, with 9 bases between. This CDR3 is built from 13 residues. Germline V lookup: CDR1 MNHNY, CDR2 SVGAGI (reference sequence). Here the CDR3 reads CASSYSLEVPQHF. The CDR3 coding sequence is TGTGCCAGCAGTTACTCGCTGGAGGTGCCCCAGCATTTT.

The V call is TRBV4-1, the J call TRBJ2-1; D might be TRBD1 (6 bases). The CDR3 sequence is 12 residues long. The V end was cut by 4 bases, the J end by 14 bases, with 15 bases between. The germline V gene has CDR1 MGHRA and CDR2 YSYEKL. CDR3 nucleotides: TGCGCCAGCAGCCCCCATGCAGGGGACAAGTTCTTC. Its protein product is CASSPHAGDKFF.

This clone was seen once. The rearrangement uses TRBV4-3 and TRBJ1-2; 8 bases match TRBD1. This CDR3 is built from 15 residues. V lost 1 base and J lost 6; bases outside the gene matches: 7. CDR1 LGHNA and CDR2 YSLEER come from the germline V gene. The CDR3 here is CASSQVLQGAHGYTF. In nucleotides, the CDR3 is TGCGCCAGCAGCCAAGTACTTCAGGGGGCGCATGGCTACACCTTC.

The chain recombines TRBV6-2 or TRBV6-3 with TRBJ2-5, with TRBD2 matching over 13 bases. V shed 6 bases and J 5 bases; nucleotides not matched to a gene: 6. Per the germline V gene, CDR1 is MNHEY and CDR2 is SVGEGT. The CDR3 consists of 15 residues. CDR3 in DNA: TGTGCCAGCAGCGAACTAGCGGGGGGGTACGAGACCCAGTACTTC. It codes for CASSELAGGYETQYF.

A word on this clone: Other nucleotide sequences in the sample specify the same CDR3. The chain carries TRBV15 and TRBJ1-2; D is ambiguous. This CDR3 spans 11 amino acids. CDR1 and CDR2 (germline): LNHNV, YYDKDF (reference sequence). Between the trimmed V and J ends, which lost 0 bases and 7 bases, there was a span of 3 bases. The DNA of the CDR3 is TGTGCCACCAGCAGAGATAGTGGCTACACCTTC. Amino acids: CATSRDSGYTF.

The genes are TRBV29-1 and TRBJ2-1, with TRBD1 matching 9 bases. This CDR3 is 14 amino acids long. In germline, CDR1 is SQVTM, CDR2 ANQGSEA. After removal of 8 bases from V and 7 bases from J, the junction contained 12 bases not matched to a gene. CDR3 DNA sequence: TGCAGCTCGGGGAGGGGACAGGGACGGAATGAGCAGTTCTTC. Protein: CSSGRGQGRNEQFF.

V is TRBV19 and J is TRBJ1-6; perhaps TRBD1 as D (5 bases). Germline values: CDR1 LNHDA, CDR2 SQIVND (reference sequence). Trimming shortened V by 7 bases and J by 6 bases, and 13 bases separated the two germline ends. There are 14 residues in the CDR3. CDR3 residues: CASKASGPNSPLHF. CDR3 nucleotide sequence: TGTGCCAGTAAGGCTTCAGGGCCTAATTCACCCCTCCACTTT.

J is TRBJ1-5 and V is TRBV6-6, with 11 bases aligning to TRBD1. Per germline, CDR1 MNHNY and CDR2 SVGAGI (reference sequence). J lost 6 bases, V lost 5 bases, and 12 bases had no gene match. The CDR3 totals 17 residues. CDR3 sequence: CASSPGTGGPTSQPQHF. CDR3 DNA sequence: TGTGCCAGCAGTCCCGGGACAGGGGGTCCCACGAGTCAGCCCCAGCATTTT.

V usage is TRBV28 and J usage is TRBJ1-1; no reliable D call. The V gene lost 6 bases and the J gene lost 2 bases, with 13 bases spanning the gap. The CDR3 runs 14 residues. Germline V lookup: CDR1 MDHEN, CDR2 SYDVKM. The CDR3 here is CASSPGRRNTEAFF. CDR3 bases: TGTGCCAGCAGCCCGGGGAGGCGTAACACTGAAGCTTTCTTT.

This sequence joins TRBV7-2 and TRBJ1-3, with a possible D match to TRBD1 (6 bases). The CDR3 has 16 residues. With 5 bases removed from V and 0 bases from J, the gap between germline ends came to 14 bases. Germline V gene data show CDR1 as SGHTA and CDR2 as FQGNSA. CDR3 loop: CASSRGTPSSGNTIYF. The CDR3 DNA is TGTGCCAGCAGCCGTGGGACACCATCCTCTGGAAACACCATATATTTT.

The CDR3 DNA sequence: TGTGCCAGCAGGCCTCTGGGAGCTAACTATGGCTACACCTTC. It is translated as CASRPLGANYGYTF. The chain joins TRBV6-5 to TRBJ1-2; D gene uncertain. Looked up from germline, CDR1 is MNHEY and CDR2 is SVGAGI. The CDR3 totals 14 residues. The ends were cut back, 6 bases at V and 0 bases at J, with 11 bases in the middle.

This sequence joins TRBV28 and TRBJ2-7; no reliable D call. The germline CDR1 and CDR2 sequences are MDHEN and SYDVKM. V shed 5 bases and J shed 1 base, with 9 bases lying between them. The CDR3 is made up of 13 amino acids. The CDR3 region has the DNA TGTGCCAGCAGTCCTCCCCCGTCCTACGAGCAGTACTTC. Translating it yields CASSPPPSYEQYF.

The chain recombines TRBV5-1 with TRBJ2-3; 15 bases map to TRBD2. From germline, CDR1 is SGHRS and CDR2 YFSETQ. This CDR3 spans 16 amino acids. The V segment lost 3 bases and the J segment 6 bases; nucleotides outside the gene matches: 5. The CDR3 DNA sequence: TGCGCCAGCAGCTCAGGACTAGCGGGGGGGCCGGATACGCAGTATTTT. It translates to CASSSGLAGGPDTQYF.

The chain employs TRBV5-1 and TRBJ1-1, with D uncertain. Deletions cut 4 bases from V and 0 bases from J, with 7 bases between. The CDR3 has 13 amino acids. The germline CDR1 and CDR2 sequences are SGHRS and YFSETQ. CDR3 sequence: CASSLIMNTEAFF. DNA of the CDR3: TGCGCCAGCAGCCTAATAATGAACACTGAAGCTTTCTTT. Full variable domain (outside the CDR3, taken from reference TRBV5-1 and TRBJ1-1): KAGVTQTPRYLIKTRGQQVTLSCSPISGHRSVSWYQQTPGQGLQFLFEYFSETQRNKGNFPGRFSGRQFSNSRSEMNVSTLELGDSALYLCASSLIMNTEAFFGQGTRLTVV.

V usage is TRBV3-1 (or the pseudogene TRBV3-2) and J usage is TRBJ2-1; D perhaps matches TRBD1 (5 bases). The V gene lost 3 bases and the J gene lost 7 bases, with 13 bases spanning the gap. This CDR3 is 14 amino acids long. Per germline, CDR1 LGHDT and CDR2 YNNKEL (reference sequence). CDR3 loop: CASSHTQGLNEQFF. CDR3 in DNA: TGTGCCAGCAGCCATACCCAGGGTTTAAATGAGCAGTTCTTC.

This sequence joins TRBV6-5 and TRBJ1-3; tentative D call: TRBD1 (5 bases). V lost 7 bases and J lost 4, with 14 bases in between. CDR3 size: 14 residues. The germline V gene encodes CDR1 MNHEY and CDR2 SVGAGI. As DNA, the CDR3 is TGTGCCAGCATTACGACAGCCCAAGGAAACACCATATATTTT. Residues: CASITTAQGNTIYF.